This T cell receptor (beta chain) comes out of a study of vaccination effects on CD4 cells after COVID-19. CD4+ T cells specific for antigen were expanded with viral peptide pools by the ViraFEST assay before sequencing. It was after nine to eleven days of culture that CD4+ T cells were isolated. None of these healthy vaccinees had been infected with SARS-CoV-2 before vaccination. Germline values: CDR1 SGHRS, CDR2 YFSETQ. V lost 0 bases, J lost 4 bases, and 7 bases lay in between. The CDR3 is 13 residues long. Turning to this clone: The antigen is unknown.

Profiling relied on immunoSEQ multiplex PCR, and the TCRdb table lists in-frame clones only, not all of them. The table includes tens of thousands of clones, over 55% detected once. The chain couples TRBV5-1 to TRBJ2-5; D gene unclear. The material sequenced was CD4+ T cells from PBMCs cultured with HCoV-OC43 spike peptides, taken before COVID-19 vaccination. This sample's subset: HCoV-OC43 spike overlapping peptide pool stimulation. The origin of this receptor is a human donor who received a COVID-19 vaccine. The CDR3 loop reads CASSLARGETQYF. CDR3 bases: TGCGCCAGCAGCTTGGCGCGTGGAGAGACCCAGTACTTC.